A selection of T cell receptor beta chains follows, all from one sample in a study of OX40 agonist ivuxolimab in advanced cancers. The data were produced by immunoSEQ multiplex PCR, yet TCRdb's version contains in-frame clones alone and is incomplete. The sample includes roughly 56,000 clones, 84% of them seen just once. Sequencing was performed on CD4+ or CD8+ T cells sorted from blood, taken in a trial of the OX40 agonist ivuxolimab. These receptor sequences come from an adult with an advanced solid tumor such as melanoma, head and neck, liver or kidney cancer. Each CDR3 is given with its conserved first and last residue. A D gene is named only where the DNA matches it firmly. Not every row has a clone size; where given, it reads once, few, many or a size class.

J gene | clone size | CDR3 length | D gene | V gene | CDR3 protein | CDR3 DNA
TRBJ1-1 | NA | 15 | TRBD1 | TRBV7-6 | CASSLAQGASTEAFF | TGTGCCAGCAGCTTAGCCCAGGGGGCGTCCACTGAAGCTTTCTTT
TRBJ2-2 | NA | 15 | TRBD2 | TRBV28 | CASSFTSGGAGELFF | TGTGCCAGCAGTTTCACTAGCGGGGGGGCCGGGGAGCTGTTTTTT
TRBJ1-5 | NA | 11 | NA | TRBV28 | CASKTNQPQHF | TGTGCCAGCAAAACAAATCAGCCCCAGCATTTT
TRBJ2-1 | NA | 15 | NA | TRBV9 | CASSVAMGAYNEQFF | TGTGCCAGCAGCGTAGCTATGGGGGCCTACAATGAGCAGTTCTTC
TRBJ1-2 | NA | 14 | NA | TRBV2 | CASSEPSKIGGYTF | TGTGCCAGCAGTGAGCCCAGCAAAATTGGGGGCTACACCTTC
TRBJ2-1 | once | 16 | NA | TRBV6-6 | CASSPTPGSSYNEQFF | TGTGCCAGCAGCCCGACACCCGGGAGCTCCTACAATGAGCAGTTCTTC
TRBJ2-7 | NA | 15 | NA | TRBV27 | CASSFGPGAPYEQYF | TGTGCCAGCAGTTTCGGTCCGGGGGCACCCTACGAGCAGTACTTC
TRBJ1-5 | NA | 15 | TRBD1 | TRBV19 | CASSLGTGVAQPQHF | TGTGCCAGTAGTCTCGGGACAGGGGTGGCTCAGCCCCAGCATTTT
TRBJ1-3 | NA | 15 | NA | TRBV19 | CASSTTTGSGNTIYF | TGTGCCAGTAGTACCACCACGGGATCCGGAAACACCATATATTTT
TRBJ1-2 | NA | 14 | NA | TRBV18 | CASSPPQGNYGYTF | TGTGCCAGCTCACCACCGCAGGGAAACTATGGCTACACCTTC